This T cell receptor beta chain was identified during a study of blood T cell repertoires in COVID-19. About the study: PBMCs, B-cell-depleted T cells, or T cells provided the cDNA or gDNA that made up the material.

Here immunoSEQ multiplex PCR was the method, and the copy in TCRdb shows in-frame clones only, minus some. The sample includes 200,000 or so clones, 75% to 90% of them seen just once. CDR3 size: 14 residues. Germline lookup yields CDR1 SGHNT and CDR2 YYREEE (reference sequence). Trimming at V came to 1 base and at J to 5 bases, leaving 4 bases not matched to a gene. Enrollees, about 18 to 89 years old, lived in approximately 25 US areas. Participants were placed into cohorts based on the clinical history they reported. The chain links TRBV5-4 to TRBJ1-2; 8 nucleotides agree with TRBD1. Sequencing was done on a sample of PBMCs or T cells enriched from blood (not recorded which). The TCR originated in a woman between 40 and 50 years old with acute COVID-19. The CDR3 sequence is CASSLTRTGYGYTF. In DNA, the CDR3 is TGTGCCAGCAGCTTGACCCGGACAGGGTATGGCTACACCTTC. The full variable domain, rest sourced from reference TRBV5-4 and TRBJ1-2, is ETGVTQSPTHLIKTRGQQVTLRCSSQSGHNTVSWYQQALGQGPQFIFQYYREEENGRGNFPPRFSGLQFPNYSSELNVNALELDDSALYLCASSLTRTGYGYTFGSGTRLTVV.